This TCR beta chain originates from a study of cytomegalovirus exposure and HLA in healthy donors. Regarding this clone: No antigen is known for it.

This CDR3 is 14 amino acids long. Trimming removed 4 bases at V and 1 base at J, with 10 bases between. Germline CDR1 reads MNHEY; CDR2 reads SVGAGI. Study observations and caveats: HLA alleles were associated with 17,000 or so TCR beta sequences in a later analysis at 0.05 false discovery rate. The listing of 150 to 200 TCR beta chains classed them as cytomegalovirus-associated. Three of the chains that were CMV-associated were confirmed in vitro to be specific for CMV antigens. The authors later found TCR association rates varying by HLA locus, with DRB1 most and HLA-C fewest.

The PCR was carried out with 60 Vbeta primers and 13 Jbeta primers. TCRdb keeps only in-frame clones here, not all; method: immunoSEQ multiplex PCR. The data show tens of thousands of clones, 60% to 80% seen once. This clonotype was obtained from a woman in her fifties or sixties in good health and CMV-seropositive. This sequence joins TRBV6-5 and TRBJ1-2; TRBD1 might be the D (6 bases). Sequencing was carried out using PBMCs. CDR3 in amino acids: CASSSGTLNYGYTF. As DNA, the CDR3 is TGTGCCAGCAGTTCTGGGACACTTAACTATGGCTACACCTTC.